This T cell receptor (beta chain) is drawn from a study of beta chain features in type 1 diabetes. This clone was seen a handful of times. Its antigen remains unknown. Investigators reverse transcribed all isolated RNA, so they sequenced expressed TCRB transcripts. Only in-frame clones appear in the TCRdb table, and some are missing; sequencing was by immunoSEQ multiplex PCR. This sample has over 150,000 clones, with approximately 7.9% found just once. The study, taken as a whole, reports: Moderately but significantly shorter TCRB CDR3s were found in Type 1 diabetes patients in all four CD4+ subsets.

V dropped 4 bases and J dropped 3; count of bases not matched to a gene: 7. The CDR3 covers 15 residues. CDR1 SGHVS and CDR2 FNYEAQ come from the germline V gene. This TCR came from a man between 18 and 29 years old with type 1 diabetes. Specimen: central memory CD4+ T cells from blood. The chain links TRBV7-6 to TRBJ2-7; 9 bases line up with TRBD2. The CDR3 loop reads CASSYASGDRYEQYF. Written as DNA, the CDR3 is TGTGCCAGCAGCTACGCTAGCGGGGACCGCTACGAGCAGTACTTC. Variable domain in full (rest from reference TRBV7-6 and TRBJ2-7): GAGVSQSPRYKVTKRGQDVALRCDPISGHVSLYWYRQALGQGPEFLTYFNYEAQQDKSGLPNDRFSAERPEGSISTLTIQRTEQRDSAMYRCASSYASGDRYEQYFGPGTRLTVT.